Shown below are 5 T cell receptor beta chains from a single sample sequenced in a study of molecular identifiers for immune sequencing clone quantification. Each CDR3 protein gets one entry after TCRdb re-called the PCR reads with MiXCR. The sample yields over 85,000 distinct CDR3 sequences, around a quarter seen once. Sequenced sample: naive CD8+ T cells from blood, with Jurkat cell RNA spiked in. Subset of the sample: FACS-sorted CD8+CD4-CCR7+CD45RA+ naive T cells. These receptors were obtained from a human donor in good health. Some libraries in this study had Jurkat cell RNA spiked in.

This clonotype appeared many times. The V call is TRBV6-5, the J call TRBJ1-2; D may be TRBD1 (6 bases). V was trimmed by 0 bases and J by 6 bases, leaving 14 bases between them. CDR1 and CDR2 (germline): MNHEY, SVGAGI. The CDR3 totals 15 residues. CDR3 amino acids: CASSYSPGAVDGYTF. CDR3 nucleotides: TGTGCCAGCAGTTACTCTCCGGGGGCGGTTGATGGCTACACCTTC.

This clonotype was seen more than once but under ten times. The chain uses TRBV27 and TRBJ2-7, with D maybe TRBD1 (5 bases). CDR3 length equals 15 residues. Trimming pared 0 bases from V and 3 bases from J, leaving 12 bases between. From germline, CDR1 is MNHEY and CDR2 SMNVEV (reference sequence). The CDR3 DNA sequence: TGTGCCAGCAGTTTATCGACCAGGGTCGGCTACGAGCAGTACTTC. Its translation is CASSLSTRVGYEQYF.

This clonotype was found once. The junction departs from the called germline gene at one end, perhaps through a read error. V usage is TRBV6-2 or TRBV6-3 and J usage is TRBJ2-3; 11 positions match TRBD2. CDR1 is MNHEY, CDR2 SVGEGT, per germline. CDR3 length: 19 amino acids. CDR3 residues: CASSPISSGGPSSTATQYF. The CDR3 DNA is TGTGCCAGCAGTCCGATCTCTAGCGGGGGGCCCTCCAGCACAGCTACGCAGTATTTT.

This clonotype has ten or more counts. The rearrangement joins TRBV13 to TRBJ1-5, with TRBD1 matching 7 bases. Germline V CDR1 and CDR2: PRHDT, FYEKMQ (reference sequence). CDR3 length: 15 amino acids. After removal of 3 bases from V and 3 bases from J, the junction contained 5 bases not matched to a gene. This chain's CDR3 is CASSLAGGANQPQHF. The DNA for the CDR3 is TGTGCCAGCAGCTTGGCAGGGGGGGCCAATCAGCCCCAGCATTTT.

About this clonotype: A much larger clone sits a single nucleotide away, making a read error possible. The chain has TRBV5-1 and TRBJ1-1; 8 nucleotides line up with TRBD1. CDR3 length: 16 amino acids. CDR1 is SGHRS, CDR2 YFSETQ, per germline. The CDR3 loop is CAISLMTGAKNTEAFF. The CDR3 bases are TGCGCCATCAGCTTGATGACAGGGGCCAAGAACACTGAAGCTTTCTTT.